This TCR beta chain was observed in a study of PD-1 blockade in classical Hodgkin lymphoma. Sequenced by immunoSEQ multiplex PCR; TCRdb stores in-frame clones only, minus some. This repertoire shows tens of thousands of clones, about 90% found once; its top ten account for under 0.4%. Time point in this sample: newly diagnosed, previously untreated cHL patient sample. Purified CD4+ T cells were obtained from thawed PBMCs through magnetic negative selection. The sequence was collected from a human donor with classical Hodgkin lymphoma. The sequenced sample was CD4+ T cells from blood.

CDR3 sequence: CASSRLDTQYF. The CDR3 region has the DNA TGTGCCAGCAGCCGCCTGGATACGCAGTATTTT. The V and J genes are TRBV14 and TRBJ2-3; D remains unclear. The CDR3 consists of 11 residues. V lost 4 bases, J lost 6 bases, and 5 bases lay in between. Per the germline V gene, CDR1 is SGHDN and CDR2 is FVKESK.